Given below is one T cell receptor beta chain in context. The entry originates in a study of CD8+CD57+ T cells in acquired aplastic anemia. Template material for TCR beta VDJ and CDR3 profiling consisted of genomic DNA. TCRdb re-analysed the reads in MiXCR, keeping a single row per CDR3 protein. The data show hundreds of thousands of distinct CDR3 sequences, roughly half seen once. All sequencing subjects had displayed CD8+CD57+ cell expansion on flow cytometry. V shed 8 bases and J 0 bases; nucleotides not matched to a gene: 4. The CDR3 is 14 residues long. The germline gives CDR1 MNHEY, CDR2 SVGAGI. The gene calls are TRBV6-5 and TRBJ1-5; 7 bases align to TRBD1. Sample: sorted CD4+, CD8+, or CD8+CD57+ T cells (not recorded which) from PBMCs. This clonotype originated in a human donor with aplastic anemia. The CDR3 region has the DNA TGTGCCAGCCGGGACAGACATAGCAATCAGCCCCAGCATTTT. Protein sequence: CASRDRHSNQPQHF.